This T cell receptor beta chain was identified in a study of CD8 T cells in ankylosing spondylitis. This clonotype has at least ten counts. The antigen remains undetermined. Quantitative 5'-RACE with molecular barcodes generated TCR beta libraries. Using its own MiXCR run on the 5' RACE reads, TCRdb lists one record per CDR3 protein. This sample carries about 150,000 distinct CDR3 sequences, over 10% of them seen once, and the ten largest clones take less than 5%. J was trimmed by 7 bases and V by 2 bases; bases with no gene match: 19. Germline V lookup: CDR1 SGHDT, CDR2 YYEEEE. This CDR3 is built from 18 residues. Study-wide results and limits: A number of the motif variants had already been described in reactive arthritis synovial fluid and blood. Made up of about eight highly homologous variants, a TCR beta motif appeared characteristic of ankylosing spondylitis blood.

Material for sequencing was blood, either unsorted or a sorted T cell fraction (not recorded which). The clonotype originates from a female donor with ankylosing spondylitis or in good health (not recorded which). This rearrangement joins TRBV5-6 to TRBJ2-7, with 9 bases that match TRBD2. Here the CDR3 reads CASSLTPPSGGRADEQYF. In nucleotides, the CDR3 is TGTGCCAGCAGCTTAACACCTCCTTCTGGCGGGAGGGCCGATGAGCAGTACTTC.